The present T cell receptor beta chain was sequenced within a study of T cell repertoires in cytomegalovirus infection. Broader study findings: Using cumulative public TCR beta family frequency, the authors identified those who carried CMV together with the relevant HLA.

Per the germline V gene, CDR1 is MNHGY and CDR2 is SAAAGT. This CDR3 region has 15 residues. V lost 2 bases and J lost 3; bases outside the gene matches: 2. Remarks on this clonotype: Its antigen is as yet unknown.

TCRdb recomputed calls from the reads with MiXCR, one row per CDR3 protein. The table records 150,000 to 200,000 distinct CDR3 sequences, roughly a fifth of them present only once. V gene TRBV6-8 combines with J gene TRBJ2-5, with 11 bases that match TRBD1. The sequencing input was PBMCs. This clonotype was obtained from a human donor in good health (CMV status not recorded). Some clones in this sample may be carry-over from other donors' samples. The CDR3 reads CASSYGTGGEETQYF. The CDR3 coding sequence is TGTGCCAGCAGTTACGGGACAGGGGGGGAAGAGACCCAGTACTTC.